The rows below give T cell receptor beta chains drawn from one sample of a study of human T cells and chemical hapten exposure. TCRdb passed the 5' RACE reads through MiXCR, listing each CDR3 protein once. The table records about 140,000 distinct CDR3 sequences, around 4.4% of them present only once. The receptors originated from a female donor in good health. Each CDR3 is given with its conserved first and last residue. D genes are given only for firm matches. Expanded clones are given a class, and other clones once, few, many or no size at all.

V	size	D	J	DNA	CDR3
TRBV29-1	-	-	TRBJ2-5	TGCAGCGTTGTGGGGGGCAGGGGAGTAGGAGAGACCCAGTACTTC	CSVVGGRGVGETQYF
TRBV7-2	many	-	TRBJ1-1	TGTGCCAGCAGCGACCCCCCTGGGCCAGAAGCTTTCTTT	CASSDPPGPEAFF
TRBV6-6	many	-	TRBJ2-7	TGTGCCAGCAGTCATGGGACGGTCTGCGGGTACGAGCAGTACTTC	CASSHGTVCGYEQYF
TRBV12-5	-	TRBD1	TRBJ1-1	TGTGCTAGTGGTTCCGGAATTGGACAGGGGGACACTGAAGCTTTCTTT	CASGSGIGQGDTEAFF
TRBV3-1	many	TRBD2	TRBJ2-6	TGTGCCAGCACCCTACGGGGAGGGGCCGGGGCCAACGTCCTGACTTTC	CASTLRGGAGANVLTF
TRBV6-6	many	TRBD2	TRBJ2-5	TGTGCCAGCATCCACGGCGGGGGAGAGACCCAGTACTTC	CASIHGGGETQYF
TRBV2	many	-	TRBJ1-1	TGTGCCAGCACCGCATATCAGGGAAAGGACACTGAAGCTTTCTTT	CASTAYQGKDTEAFF
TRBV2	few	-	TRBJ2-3	TGTGCCAGCAGTGTCGAACCGTGGGAAGGCACAGATACGCAGTATTTT	CASSVEPWEGTDTQYF
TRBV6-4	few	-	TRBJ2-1	TGTGCCAGCAGAAGACAGGCTTGGGACAATGAGCAGTTCTTC	CASRRQAWDNEQFF
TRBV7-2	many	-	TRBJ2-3	TGTGCCAGCAGCTTAGGCCTTCAGGGGATGGATACGCAGTATTTT	CASSLGLQGMDTQYF
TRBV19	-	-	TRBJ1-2	TGTGCCAGTAGTATGGCCCGTTTTGGGGGGCAGGGATACGGCTATGGCTACACCTTC	CASSMARFGGQGYGYGYTF
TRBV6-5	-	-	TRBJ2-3	TGTGCCAGCAGGTCCCCCTGGGGAGATACGCAGTATTTT	CASRSPWGDTQYF
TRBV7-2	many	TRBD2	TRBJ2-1	TGTGCCAGCACCCCCTCGCAGGGAGGGAATGAGCAGTTCTTC	CASTPSQGGNEQFF
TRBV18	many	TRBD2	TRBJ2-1	TGTGCCAGCTCACCACCGAGCGGGGGGGCCAAAAATGAGCAGTTCTTC	CASSPPSGGAKNEQFF
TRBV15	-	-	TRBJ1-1	TGTGCCACCAGCGGGGAGCCCGTCGGGGGGGTGAACACTGAAGCTTTCTTT	CATSGEPVGGVNTEAFF
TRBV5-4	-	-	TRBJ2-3	TGTGCCAGCCGGGGTGGACTTGCCACAGATACGCAGTATTTT	CASRGGLATDTQYF
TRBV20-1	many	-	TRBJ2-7	TGCAGTGCTGAAGGGCGTGGGGAAGGCACCTACGAGCAGTACTTC	CSAEGRGEGTYEQYF
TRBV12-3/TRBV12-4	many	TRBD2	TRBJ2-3	TGTGCGACAGGGATAGCGGGGGGCCCCACAGATACGCAGTATTTT	CATGIAGGPTDTQYF
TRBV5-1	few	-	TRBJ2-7	TGCGCCAGCAGCTTAGAGGGGACTCCGGAGCAGTACTTC	CASSLEGTPEQYF
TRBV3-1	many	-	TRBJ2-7	TGTGCCAGCAGCCAAGATCTGAACAGCTACTACGAGCAGTACTTC	CASSQDLNSYYEQYF
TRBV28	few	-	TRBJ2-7	TGTGCCAGCGGTTTGTTCTACGAGCAGTACTTC	CASGLFYEQYF
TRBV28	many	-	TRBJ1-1	TGTGCCAGCAGTTTACCAGGACGGACCGTTGAAGCTTTCTTT	CASSLPGRTVEAFF
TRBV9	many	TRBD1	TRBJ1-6	TGTGCCAGCAGCGAGGGGGACAGAACAAATTCACCCCTCCACTTT	CASSEGDRTNSPLHF
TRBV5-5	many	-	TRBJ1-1	TGTGCCAGCAGTTTGGTTCCCCCAGGGCGGAACACTGAAGCTTTCTTT	CASSLVPPGRNTEAFF
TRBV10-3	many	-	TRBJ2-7	TGTGCCATCAGTGACGCATTTGCCTACGAGCAGTACTTC	CAISDAFAYEQYF
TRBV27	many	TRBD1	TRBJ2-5	TGTGCCAGCAGTTTATTCAGGGGGCAGTCAATGGGGACCCAGTACTTC	CASSLFRGQSMGTQYF
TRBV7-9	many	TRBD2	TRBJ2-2	TGTGCCAGCAGACCGCTAGCGGGGGGCCGGAACACCGGGGAGCTGTTTTTT	CASRPLAGGRNTGELFF
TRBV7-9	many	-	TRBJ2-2	TGTGCCAGCAGCCGCCGGACAGAAAACACCGGGGAGCTGTTTTTT	CASSRRTENTGELFF
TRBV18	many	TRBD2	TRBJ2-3	TGTGCCAGCTCACCACGAACTAGCGGGGGCACAGATACGCAGTATTTT	CASSPRTSGGTDTQYF
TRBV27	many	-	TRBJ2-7	TGTGCCAGCAGTTTGATGGGCGACTACGAGCAGTACTTC	CASSLMGDYEQYF
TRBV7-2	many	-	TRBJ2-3	TGTGCCAGCAGCCTCTCGCGAACCACAGATACGCAGTATTTT	CASSLSRTTDTQYF
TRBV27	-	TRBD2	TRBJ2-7	TGTGCCAGCAGTTTCGGGACTAGCGGCGCCTACGAGCAGTACTTC	CASSFGTSGAYEQYF
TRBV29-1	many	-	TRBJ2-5	TGCAGCGGTGTAGAAGAGACCCAGTACTTC	CSGVEETQYF
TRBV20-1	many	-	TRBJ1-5	TGCAGTGCTAGTGCCCGGGACACAATATGGGCCCAGCATTTT	CSASARDTIWAQHF
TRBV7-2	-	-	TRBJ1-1	TGTGCCAGCAGATCCCGAGGGGGATACCAAATGAACACTGAAGCTTTCTTT	CASRSRGGYQMNTEAFF
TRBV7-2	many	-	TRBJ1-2	TGTGCCAGCAGCTCAAGATATACTAACTATGGCTACACCTTC	CASSSRYTNYGYTF
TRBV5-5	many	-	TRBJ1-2	TGTGCCAGCAGCTTCGAACAGAAGTACTATGGCTACACCTTC	CASSFEQKYYGYTF
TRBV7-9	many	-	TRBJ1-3	TGTGCCAGCAGCTTAGCCAGAGGAGAGCGTTTGAGGCCTGGAAACACCATATATTTT	CASSLARGERLRPGNTIYF
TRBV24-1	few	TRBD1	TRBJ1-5	TGTGCCACCAGTGGTGACAGGGACAATCAGCCCCAGCATTTT	CATSGDRDNQPQHF
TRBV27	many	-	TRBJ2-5	TGTGCCAGCATCGGGAGTGGGACCCAGTACTTC	CASIGSGTQYF
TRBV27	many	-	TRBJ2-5	TGTGCCAGCAGTTCCTCGGCATCATACCAACAAGAGACCCAGTACTTC	CASSSSASYQQETQYF
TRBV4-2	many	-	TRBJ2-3	TGTGCCAGCAGCCACGGGTGGGGGGGGCCTCATCAAGATACGCAGTATTTT	CASSHGWGGPHQDTQYF
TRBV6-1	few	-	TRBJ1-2	TGTGCCAGCAGTGAGGACTGGGGGACCTATGGCTACACCTTC	CASSEDWGTYGYTF
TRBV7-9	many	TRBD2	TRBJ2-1	TGTGCCAGCAGCGGAGCGGGGGGGCCTTATAATGAGCAGTTCTTC	CASSGAGGPYNEQFF
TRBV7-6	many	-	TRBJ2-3	TGTGCCAGCAGCCGACTGGAGGGTTCTAGCACAGATACGCAGTATTTT	CASSRLEGSSTDTQYF
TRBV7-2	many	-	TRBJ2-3	TGTGCCAGCAGCTTAGAGCACAGATTCACAGATACGCAGTATTTT	CASSLEHRFTDTQYF
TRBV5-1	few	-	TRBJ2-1	TGCGCCAGCAGCTACGGACTGTCCACCTACAATGAGCAGTTCTTC	CASSYGLSTYNEQFF